This T cell receptor beta chain is drawn from a study of T cell responses to AZD1222 COVID-19 vaccine. Across the whole study: Some second doses came at about 4 weeks and others at about 12 weeks; these were pooled. Overall study findings and caveats: Donors were mostly white British, more females; clonal diversity possibly underestimated. Spike-spanning, vaccine-associated CD4 TCRs were dominant at 160-218 and 743-854.

The germline V gene encodes CDR1 MDHEN and CDR2 SYDVKM. This CDR3 comprises 14 residues. V shed 5 bases and J shed 0 bases, with 8 bases lying between them. This clone was picked up a small number of times. Antigen unknown. Using immunoSEQ multiplex PCR, the repertoire was profiled, and TCRdb retains in-frame clones only, with some absent. The repertoire consists of under 60,000 clones, with about 88% occurring once and the leading ten covering 10%. This TCR derives from an adult in good health. Source: peripheral blood, taken on day 0 of AZD1222 vaccination. The gene calls are TRBV28 and TRBJ1-5; D is unclear. The CDR3 DNA reads TGTGCCAGCAGTGCACGGTTTAGCAATCAGCCCCAGCATTTT. It specifies CASSARFSNQPQHF.